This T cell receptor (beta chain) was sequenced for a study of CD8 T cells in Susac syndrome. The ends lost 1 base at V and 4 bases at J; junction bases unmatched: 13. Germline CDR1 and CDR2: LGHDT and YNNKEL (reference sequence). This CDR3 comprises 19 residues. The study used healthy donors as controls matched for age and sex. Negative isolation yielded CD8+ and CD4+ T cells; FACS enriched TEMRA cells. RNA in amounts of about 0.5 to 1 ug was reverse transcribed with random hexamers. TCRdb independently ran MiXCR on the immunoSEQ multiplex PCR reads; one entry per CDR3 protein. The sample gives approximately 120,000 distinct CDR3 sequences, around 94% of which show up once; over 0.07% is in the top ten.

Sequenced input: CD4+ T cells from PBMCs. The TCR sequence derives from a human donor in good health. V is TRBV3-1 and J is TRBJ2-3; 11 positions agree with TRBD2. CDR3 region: CASSQVASGRPRSADTQYF. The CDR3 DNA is TGTGCCAGCAGCCAAGTAGCTAGCGGGAGGCCTAGGAGTGCAGATACGCAGTATTTT.